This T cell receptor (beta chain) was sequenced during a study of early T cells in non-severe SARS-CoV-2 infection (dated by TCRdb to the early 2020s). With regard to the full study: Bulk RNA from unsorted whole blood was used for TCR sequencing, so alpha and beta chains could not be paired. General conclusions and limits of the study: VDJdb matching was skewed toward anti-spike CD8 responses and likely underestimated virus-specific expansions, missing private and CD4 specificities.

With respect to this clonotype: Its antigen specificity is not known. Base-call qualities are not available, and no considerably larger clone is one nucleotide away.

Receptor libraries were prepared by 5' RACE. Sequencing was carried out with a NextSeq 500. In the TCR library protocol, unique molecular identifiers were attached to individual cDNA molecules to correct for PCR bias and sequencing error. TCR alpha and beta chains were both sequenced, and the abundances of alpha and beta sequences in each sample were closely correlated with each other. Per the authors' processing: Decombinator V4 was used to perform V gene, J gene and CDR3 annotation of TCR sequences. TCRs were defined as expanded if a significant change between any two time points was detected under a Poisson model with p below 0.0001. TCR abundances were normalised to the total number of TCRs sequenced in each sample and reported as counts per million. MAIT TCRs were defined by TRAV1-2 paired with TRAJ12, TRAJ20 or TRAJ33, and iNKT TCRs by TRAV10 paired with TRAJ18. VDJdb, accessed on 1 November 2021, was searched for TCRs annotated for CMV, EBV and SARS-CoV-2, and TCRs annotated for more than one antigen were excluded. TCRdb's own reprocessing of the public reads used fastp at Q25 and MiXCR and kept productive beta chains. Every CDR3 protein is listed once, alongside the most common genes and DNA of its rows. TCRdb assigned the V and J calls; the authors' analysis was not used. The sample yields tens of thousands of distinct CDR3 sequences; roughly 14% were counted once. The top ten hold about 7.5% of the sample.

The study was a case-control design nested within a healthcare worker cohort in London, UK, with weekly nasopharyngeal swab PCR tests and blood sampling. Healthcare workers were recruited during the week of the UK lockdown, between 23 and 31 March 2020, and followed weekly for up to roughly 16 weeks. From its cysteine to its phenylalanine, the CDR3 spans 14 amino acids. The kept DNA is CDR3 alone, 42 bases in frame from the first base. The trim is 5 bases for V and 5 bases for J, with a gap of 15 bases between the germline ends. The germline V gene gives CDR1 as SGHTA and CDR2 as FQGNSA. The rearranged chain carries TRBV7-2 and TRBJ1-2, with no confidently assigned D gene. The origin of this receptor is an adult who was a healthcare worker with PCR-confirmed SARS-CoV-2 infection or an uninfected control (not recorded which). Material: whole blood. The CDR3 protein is CASSPSWRVYGYTF. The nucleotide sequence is TGTGCCAGCAGCCCTTCTTGGCGGGTGTATGGCTACACCTTC. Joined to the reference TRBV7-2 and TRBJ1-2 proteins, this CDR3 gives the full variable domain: GAGVSQSPSNKVTEKGKDVELRCDPISGHTALYWYRQSLGQGLEFLIYFQGNSAPDKSGLPSDRFSAERTGGSVSTLTIQRTQQEDSAVYLCASSPSWRVYGYTFGSGTRLTVV.